The rows below give T cell receptor beta chains drawn from one sample of a study of blood T cell repertoires in COVID-19. Sequenced by immunoSEQ multiplex PCR; TCRdb stores in-frame clones only, minus some. This table holds some 300,000 clones, nearly 90% found once. The specimen was PBMCs or T cells enriched from blood (not recorded which). The receptors shown here come from a woman aged 45-65 years who had been exposed to COVID-19. Both conserved end residues are part of each CDR3. Each record gives: D gene, clone size, J gene, V gene, CDR3 protein, CDR3 DNA. The D gene is left open where the match is weak. Some rows have no size entry. The others give once, few or many, or a class for an expanded clone.

>NA|NA|TRBJ2-2|TRBV5-4
CASSLDRRPGELFF
TGTGCCAGCAGCTTGGACAGACGGCCCGGGGAGCTGTTTTTT
>NA|NA|TRBJ1-3|TRBV6-2/TRBV6-3
CASSYPGGRNTIYF
TGTGCCAGCAGTTACCCGGGAGGGAGAAACACCATATATTTT
>TRBD1|NA|TRBJ1-5|TRBV27
CASRLQGIGNQPQHF
TGTGCCAGCAGGTTACAGGGGATCGGCAATCAGCCCCAGCATTTT
>NA|NA|TRBJ1-2|TRBV5-1
CASSLDHAANYGYTF
TGCGCCAGCAGCTTGGACCACGCGGCTAACTATGGCTACACCTTC
>NA|NA|TRBJ2-7|TRBV9
CASSPRGEDFYEQYF
TGTGCCAGCAGCCCCCGCGGGGAAGATTTCTACGAGCAGTACTTC
>TRBD1|NA|TRBJ2-2|TRBV5-1
CASSLARGQGAHTGELFF
TGCGCCAGCAGCTTGGCTCGCGGGCAGGGGGCACACACCGGGGAGCTGTTTTTT
>NA|NA|TRBJ1-2|TRBV24-1
CATSDFSSSGGYGYTF
TGTGCCACCAGTGATTTTTCCTCATCGGGAGGCTATGGCTACACCTTC
>TRBD2|NA|TRBJ2-7|TRBV3-1/TRBV3-2
CASSQEPGLGSYEQYF
TGTGCCAGCAGCCAGGAACCGGGACTAGGGAGCTACGAGCAGTACTTC
>NA|NA|TRBJ2-5|TRBV13
CASSLGLRGKETQYF
TGTGCCAGCAGCTTAGGCCTAAGGGGGAAAGAGACCCAGTACTTC
>NA|NA|TRBJ1-2|TRBV5-5
CASSDSSGTLGTGGYTF
TGTGCCAGCAGCGACAGTTCCGGGACATTGGGCACGGGGGGCTACACCTTC
>TRBD1|NA|TRBJ2-3|TRBV28
CASSLPGQGNTDTQYF
TGTGCCAGCAGTCTCCCGGGACAGGGGAACACAGATACGCAGTATTTT
>NA|NA|TRBJ2-7|TRBV28
CASSLWTRYEQYF
TGTGCCAGCAGTTTATGGACGAGGTACGAGCAGTACTTC
>NA|NA|TRBJ1-1|TRBV5-1
CASSRFSQQASHRDTEAFF
TGCGCCAGCAGCCGGTTTTCCCAACAGGCCTCTCACAGGGACACTGAAGCTTTCTTT
>NA|NA|TRBJ2-2|TRBV6-5
CASSSTGFTGELFF
TGTGCCAGCAGTAGCACAGGGTTCACCGGGGAGCTGTTTTTT
>NA|NA|TRBJ1-5|TRBV5-1
CASSSGEGSGQPQHF
TGCGCCAGCAGCTCTGGGGAGGGGAGTGGACAGCCCCAGCATTTT
>NA|NA|TRBJ1-3|TRBV7-2
CASSLGSGFGNTIYF
TGTGCCAGCAGCTTAGGCTCGGGGTTTGGAAACACCATATATTTT
>NA|NA|TRBJ1-6|TRBV4-1
CASSKESPQGSNSPLHF
TGCGCCAGCAGCAAAGAAAGCCCCCAGGGAAGTAATTCACCCCTCCACTTT
>TRBD2|NA|TRBJ2-2|TRBV3-1/TRBV3-2
CASSQGTSGGAAGELFF
TGTGCCAGCAGCCAAGGAACTAGCGGGGGGGCCGCCGGGGAGCTGTTTTTT
>TRBD2|NA|TRBJ2-7|TRBV2
CASSATPGLAYEQYF
TGTGCCAGCAGTGCTACCCCGGGACTAGCCTACGAGCAGTACTTC
>TRBD1|NA|TRBJ1-3|TRBV28
CASSLPRQGVTENTIYF
TGTGCCAGCAGTTTACCTAGACAGGGCGTGACTGAAAACACCATATATTTT
>NA|once|TRBJ1-3|TRBV4-1
CASSQDPGRVAGNTIYF
TGCGCCAGCAGCCAAGATCCTGGCAGGGTGGCTGGAAACACCATATATTTT
>NA|NA|TRBJ2-2|TRBV6-4
CASSDAGRPGELFF
TGTGCCAGCAGTGACGCGGGTAGGCCCGGGGAGCTGTTTTTT
>NA|NA|TRBJ1-4|TRBV10-3
CAIRQGLGEKLFF
TGTGCCATCAGACAGGGTTTGGGTGAAAAACTGTTTTTT
>NA|NA|TRBJ2-7|TRBV28
CASSFDISYEQYF
TGTGCCAGCAGTTTTGATATTAGCTACGAGCAGTACTTC
>TRBD1|NA|TRBJ1-1|TRBV5-1
CASSYPGTGGTEAFF
TGCGCCAGCAGCTACCCCGGGACAGGGGGAACTGAAGCTTTCTTT
>TRBD2|NA|TRBJ2-3|TRBV19
CASSISSGGLDTQYF
TGTGCCAGTAGTATATCCAGCGGGGGGTTAGATACGCAGTATTTT
>TRBD1|NA|TRBJ2-7|TRBV19
CASSTSTGNEQYF
TGTGCCAGTAGTACCTCGACAGGGAACGAGCAGTACTTC
>NA|NA|TRBJ1-1|TRBV6-5
CASSFQAYRTEAFF
TGTGCCAGCAGTTTTCAGGCCTACAGAACTGAAGCTTTCTTT
>TRBD1|NA|TRBJ2-3|TRBV5-1
CASSLGQGITDTQYF
TGCGCCAGCAGCTTAGGACAGGGAATAACAGATACGCAGTATTTT
>TRBD1|NA|TRBJ2-2|TRBV24-1
CATSEGTGVFSGELFF
TGTGCCACCAGTGAGGGGACAGGGGTATTTTCCGGGGAGCTGTTTTTT
>NA|NA|TRBJ1-5|TRBV28
CASRETGGIYQPQHF
TGTGCCAGCAGAGAGACGGGGGGCATCTATCAGCCCCAGCATTTT
>NA|NA|TRBJ1-2|TRBV7-9
CASSLSGQPRYGYTF
TGTGCCAGCAGCTTATCTGGACAGCCGCGCTATGGCTACACCTTC
>TRBD1|NA|TRBJ1-5|TRBV2
CASSKTGALNQPQHF
TGTGCCAGCAGCAAGACAGGGGCCCTCAATCAGCCCCAGCATTTT
>TRBD2|NA|TRBJ2-7|TRBV30
CAWSVADTRGGVYEQYF
TGTGCCTGGAGTGTAGCGGACACCCGGGGGGGGGTTTACGAGCAGTACTTC
>NA|NA|TRBJ1-6|TRBV10-2
CASSESGQGLGSPLHF
TGCGCCAGCAGTGAGTCTGGCCAGGGCTTGGGTTCACCCCTCCACTTT
>NA|NA|TRBJ2-7|TRBV2
CASSAENEQYF
TGTGCCAGCAGTGCCGAGAACGAGCAGTACTTC
>NA|NA|TRBJ2-7|TRBV4-2
CASSQDFYRYEQYF
TGTGCCAGCAGCCAAGATTTCTACCGCTACGAGCAGTACTTC
>TRBD2|NA|TRBJ2-5|TRBV15
CATSRSLAGSETQYF
TGTGCCACCAGCAGATCACTAGCGGGTTCAGAGACCCAGTACTTC
>TRBD1|once|TRBJ2-7|TRBV5-8
CASSLGKWTGSLNEQYF
TGTGCCAGCAGCTTGGGAAAGTGGACAGGGAGCCTCAACGAGCAGTACTTC
>TRBD1|NA|TRBJ1-1|TRBV19
CASSRTGYTEAFF
TGTGCCAGTAGTAGGACAGGGTACACTGAAGCTTTCTTT
>NA|NA|TRBJ1-6|TRBV2
CASSLAANSPLHF
TGTGCCAGCAGTTTAGCAGCTAATTCACCCCTCCACTTT